A single T cell receptor (beta chain) is shown here with its context. This clonotype has a count of ten or more. There is no known antigen for this receptor. It has no much larger one-base neighbor in the sample; base qualities were not kept. Library construction relied on 5' RACE. TCRdb shows the sequencer as NextSeq 500. Unique molecular identifiers were attached to individual cDNA molecules in the TCR library protocol so that sequencing error and PCR bias could be corrected. Both TCR alpha and beta chains were sequenced, and tight co-correlation was observed between alpha and beta sequence abundances in each sample. The authors' pipeline ran thus. V gene, J gene and CDR3 annotation of TCR sequences was performed with Decombinator V4. TCRs were defined as expanded if a significant change between any two time points was detected under a Poisson model with p below 0.0001. TCR abundances were normalised to the total number of TCRs sequenced in each sample and reported as counts per million. TRAV1-2 paired with TRAJ12, TRAJ20 or TRAJ33 defined MAIT TCRs, while TRAV10 paired with TRAJ18 defined iNKT TCRs. VDJdb, accessed on 1 November 2021, was searched for TCRs annotated for CMV, EBV and SARS-CoV-2, and TCRs annotated for more than one antigen were excluded. Using fastp at Q25 and MiXCR, TCRdb reprocessed the public reads and kept productive beta chains. Identical CDR3 protein sequences are pooled into one entry, listed with their most common genes and DNA. TCRdb's processing, not the authors' own work, is the source of the V and J calls. Within this sample are thousands of distinct CDR3 sequences, with about 5% of them counted one time only. Together, the top ten hold roughly 9.7% of the sample.

A case-control design nested within a healthcare worker cohort in London, UK, was used, with weekly nasopharyngeal swab PCR tests and blood sampling performed. Between 23 and 31 March 2020, the week of the UK lockdown, healthcare workers were enrolled and then followed up weekly for as long as 16 weeks. The CDR3 holds 14 amino acids from the cysteine to the valine. The entry retains the CDR3 DNA only, 42 bases that are in frame from base 1. This entry comes from a study of early T cells in non-severe SARS-CoV-2 infection (dated by TCRdb to the early 2020s). Describing the broader study: Because TCR sequencing relied on bulk RNA taken from unsorted whole blood, pairing of alpha and beta chains was not possible. The study at large found these results: VDJdb matching was skewed toward anti-spike CD8 responses and likely underestimated virus-specific expansions by missing private and CD4 specificities.

The TCR comes from an adult who was a healthcare worker with PCR-confirmed SARS-CoV-2 infection or an uninfected control (not recorded which). Sequenced material: whole blood. This chain joins TRBV1 to TRBJ2-7; the DNA was not used to check the table's D call, TRBD1. TRBV1 is a recognized pseudogene. This receptor has the CDR3 CTSSRPGVSREQYV. In nucleotides, the sequence is TGCACCAGCAGCCGGCCGGGAGTTTCTCGGGAGCAGTACGTC.